Detailed here is one T cell receptor beta chain. Its antigen is unknown. No per-base quality is available; no much larger clone lies one base away. These data belong to a study of early T cells in non-severe SARS-CoV-2 infection (dated by TCRdb to the early 2020s). Some background on the complete study: Because TCR sequencing was done on bulk RNA from unsorted whole blood, the alpha and beta chains could not be paired. Study-level results and caveats: VDJdb matching was skewed toward anti-spike CD8 responses, so virus-specific expansions were likely underestimated and private and CD4 specificities were missed.

A case-control design nested within a healthcare worker cohort in London, UK, was used, with weekly nasopharyngeal swab PCR tests and blood sampling performed. Between 23 and 31 March 2020, the week of the UK lockdown, healthcare workers were enrolled and then followed up weekly for as long as 16 weeks. Library creation used 5' RACE. TCRdb records NextSeq 500 as the sequencer. To correct for sequencing error and PCR bias, the TCR library protocol tagged individual cDNA molecules with unique molecular identifiers. TCR alpha and beta chains were both sequenced, and the abundances of alpha and beta sequences in each sample were closely correlated with each other. The study's own analysis went as follows. Decombinator V4 was used to annotate TCR sequences for V gene, J gene and CDR3. Expanded TCRs were defined as changing significantly between any two time points under a Poisson model with p below 0.0001. TCR abundances were normalised to the total number of TCRs sequenced per sample and were expressed as counts per million. MAIT TCRs were defined by TRAV1-2 paired with TRAJ12, TRAJ20 or TRAJ33, and iNKT TCRs by TRAV10 paired with TRAJ18. VDJdb, accessed on 1 November 2021, was searched for TCRs annotated for CMV, EBV and SARS-CoV-2, and TCRs annotated for more than one antigen were excluded. TCRdb passed the public sequencing reads through fastp at Q25 and MiXCR, retaining productive beta sequences. CDR3 protein duplicates are merged, each entry listing the most common genes and DNA. The V and J calls were determined by TCRdb, not by the authors. The sample data list about 66,000 distinct CDR3 sequences, and 20% to 25% of these were observed just once. In total, the top ten clones hold about 15% of the sample.

V and J lose 2 bases and 6 bases, and a span of 9 bases separates them. The CDR3, cysteine through phenylalanine, is 13 amino acids long. Just the 39-base CDR3 DNA is kept, in frame starting at base 1. The source was whole blood, collected at baseline. The chain links TRBV12-3 or TRBV12-4 with TRBJ2-3; TRBD2 is a possible D gene, resting on 5 matching bases. The TCR sequence derives from an adult who was a healthcare worker with PCR-confirmed SARS-CoV-2 infection or an uninfected control (not recorded which). The nucleotide sequence reads TGTGCCAGCAGTTTACGACTAATGGATACGCAGTATTTT. Translated, this gives CASSLRLMDTQYF.